This T cell receptor beta chain was sequenced for a study of T-cell memory formation after mild COVID-19. Study as a whole: Largely, the TCR clusters proved donor specific.

The CDR3 extends over 13 amino acids. Per the germline V gene, CDR1 is MGHRA and CDR2 is YSYEKL. V shed 4 bases and J shed 5 bases, with 11 bases lying between them. A 5'RACE reaction primed in the constant segment made cDNA libraries of TCR alpha and TCR beta, and these carried sample barcodes and UMIs. In TCRdb, the 5' RACE reads were re-called with MiXCR into one record per CDR3 protein. Counted here are 450,000 or so distinct CDR3 sequences, around a quarter occurring once; the ten biggest clones make up approximately 13%. The rearrangement joins TRBV4-1 to TRBJ2-5; no clear D gene. This sequence was found in an adult woman who had mild COVID-19 (a few samples of this study predate the infection). Cell type and time point are not known. Sequencing was done on a sample of PBMCs or a T cell subset sorted from them (not recorded which). In DNA form, the CDR3 reads TGCGCCAGCAGCCGCTGGGTGGGGGAGACCCAGTACTTC. Translation: CASSRWVGETQYF.